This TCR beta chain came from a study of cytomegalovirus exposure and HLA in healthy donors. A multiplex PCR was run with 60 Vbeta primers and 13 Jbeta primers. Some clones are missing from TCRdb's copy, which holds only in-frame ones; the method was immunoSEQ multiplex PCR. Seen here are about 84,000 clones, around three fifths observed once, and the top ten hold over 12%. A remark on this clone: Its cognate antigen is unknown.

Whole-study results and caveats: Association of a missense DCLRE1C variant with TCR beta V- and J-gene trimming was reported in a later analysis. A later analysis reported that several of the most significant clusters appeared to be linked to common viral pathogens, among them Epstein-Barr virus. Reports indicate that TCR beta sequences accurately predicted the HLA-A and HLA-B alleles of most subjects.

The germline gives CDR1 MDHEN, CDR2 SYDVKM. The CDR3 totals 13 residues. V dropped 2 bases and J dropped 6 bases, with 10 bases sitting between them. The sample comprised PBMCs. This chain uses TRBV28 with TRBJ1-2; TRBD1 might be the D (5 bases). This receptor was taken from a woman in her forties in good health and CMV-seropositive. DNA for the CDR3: TGTGCCAGCAGTTTACAGGGTGGAGATGGCTACACCTTC. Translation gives CASSLQGGDGYTF.